The 18 T cell receptor beta chains in this list originate from one sample, sequenced in a study of shared clonotypes between healthy human individuals. Method: immunoSEQ multiplex PCR; TCRdb's copy keeps in-frame clones and lacks some. Of hundreds of thousands of clones listed, around 90% are singletons. Naive CD8 cells were CD45RO-negative, positively selected for CCR7, excluding terminally differentiated effector memory CD45RA+ cells. The source material was naive CD8+ T cells sorted from blood. The receptors originated from a man aged 25 to 45 in good health.

V and J are TRBV19 and TRBJ1-1; tentatively, D is TRBD1 (5 bases). The germline V gene encodes CDR1 LNHDA and CDR2 SQIVND (reference sequence). The length of the CDR3 is 12 residues. Trimming stripped 9 bases from V and 1 base from J, with 9 bases between. The CDR3 bases are TGTGCCAGCAGGAGGGGGAACACTGAAGCTTTCTTT. Protein: CASRRGNTEAFF.

CDR3 region: CASSPNLNRAGTGELFF. The CDR3, as DNA: TGTGCCAGTAGTCCCAACTTGAACAGAGCCGGAACCGGGGAGCTGTTTTTT. The V call is TRBV19, the J call TRBJ2-2; no clear D. Germline V gene data show CDR1 as LNHDA and CDR2 as SQIVND (reference sequence). The CDR3 sequence is 17 residues long. The V and J ends lost 5 bases and 5 bases respectively, with 21 bases between them.

J is TRBJ1-5 and V is TRBV28; D is undetermined. The CDR3 runs 18 residues. Germline lookup yields CDR1 MDHEN and CDR2 SYDVKM. V lost 3 bases and J lost 15, with 33 bases in between. As DNA, the CDR3 is TGTGCCAGCAGTTTCCAAAACCTCGGGCGGCGGGAGTATCTTATTTGGCATTTT. As protein: CASSFQNLGRREYLIWHF. Full variable domain (missing parts from reference TRBV28 and TRBJ1-5): DVKVTQSSRYLVKRTGEKVFLECVQDMDHENMFWYRQDPGLGLRLIYFSYDVKMKEKGDIPEGYSVSREKKERFSLILESASTNQTSMYLCASSFQNLGRREYLIWHFGDGTRLSIL.

The CDR3 here is CASSRSVNFGDTQYF. The CDR3 DNA is TGTGCCAGCAGCCGCAGCGTGAACTTCGGAGATACGCAGTATTTT. The chain carries TRBV27 and TRBJ2-3; D is unclear. V lost 6 bases and J 5 bases, leaving 18 bases between the germline ends. The CDR3 has 15 residues. The V gene's germline CDR1 is MNHEY and CDR2 SMNVEV (reference sequence).

This chain links TRBV5-1 with TRBJ2-2; 8 positions agree with TRBD1. This CDR3 spans 15 amino acids. CDR1 and CDR2 (germline): SGHRS, YFSETQ. The J segment lost 4 bases and the V segment lost 2 bases, leaving 4 bases of the junction unmatched. The CDR3 reads CASSLTGTGTGELFF. The CDR3, as DNA: TGCGCCAGCAGCTTAACCGGGACAGGCACCGGGGAGCTGTTTTTT.

V is TRBV5-8 and J is TRBJ2-7; D unclear. This CDR3 contains 13 residues. The V end was cut by 4 bases, the J end by 3 bases, with 11 bases between. From germline, CDR1 is SGHTS and CDR2 YDEGEE. CDR3 coding DNA: TGTGCCAGCAGCCCGAGTCGGAACTACGAGCAGTACTTC. This codes for CASSPSRNYEQYF.

The chain recombines TRBV5-4 with TRBJ2-7; unclear D gene. Germline CDR1 and CDR2: SGHNT and YYREEE (reference sequence). The CDR3 loop spans 15 amino acids. V was trimmed by 0 bases and J by 0 bases, leaving 10 bases between them. CDR3 loop: CASSLALGSSYEQYF. Written as DNA, the CDR3 is TGTGCCAGCAGCTTGGCCCTGGGTTCCTCCTACGAGCAGTACTTC.

This chain links TRBV11-2 with TRBJ2-2; 7 bases align to TRBD2. V shed 6 bases, J shed 7 bases, and the junction held 8 bases outside the gene matches. The CDR3 is 14 residues long. CDR1 is SGHAT and CDR2 is FQNNGV in the germline V gene. The CDR3 loop is CASSLRLAGGELFF. In DNA form, the CDR3 reads TGTGCCAGCAGTCTCAGACTAGCTGGCGGGGAGCTGTTTTTT.

As regards this clone: One junction end disagrees with the germline gene, perhaps due to a read error. The rearrangement joins TRBV5-1 to TRBJ2-5; no definite D call. This CDR3 comprises 15 residues. In germline, CDR1 is SGHRS, CDR2 YFSETQ. The CDR3 loop is CASSWTGPYQEAQYF. The CDR3 DNA follows: TGCGCCAGCAGCTGGACCGGGCCGTACCAAGAGGCCCAGTACTTC.

The chain couples TRBV27 to TRBJ1-2, with 8 positions matching TRBD1. CDR1 and CDR2 from the germline V gene are MNHEY and SMNVEV (reference sequence). CDR3 length: 15 residues. The V and J ends lost 3 bases and 4 bases, in that order; junction bases with no gene match: 7. Here the CDR3 reads CASSFSDRVSYGYTF. CDR3 DNA sequence: TGTGCCAGCAGTTTCTCGGACAGGGTGTCCTATGGCTACACCTTC.

The chain has TRBV28 and TRBJ2-7; 8 nucleotides align to TRBD1. The CDR3 spans 14 residues. J gave up 3 bases and V 7 bases, and 8 bases lay outside the gene matches. Germline loops: CDR1 MDHEN, CDR2 SYDVKM. The CDR3 nucleotides read TGTGCCAGCACCCGGACAGGGTATTTCTACGAGCAGTACTTC. Translating it yields CASTRTGYFYEQYF.

The rearrangement links TRBV28 to TRBJ1-5, with 8 positions matching TRBD1. From germline, CDR1 is MDHEN and CDR2 SYDVKM. This CDR3 contains 16 residues. Losses at the gene ends were 2 bases for V and 3 bases for J; bases not matched to a gene: 6. CDR3 nucleotides: TGTGCCAGCAGTTTAAGGACAGGGTCTTTCAATCAGCCCCAGCATTTT. Protein sequence: CASSLRTGSFNQPQHF.

The J gene is TRBJ2-4, the V gene TRBV7-9; weak D call: TRBD2 (6 bases). V dropped 4 bases and J dropped 5 bases, with 6 bases sitting between them. The CDR3 loop spans 12 amino acids. Per the germline V gene, CDR1 is SEHNR and CDR2 is FQNEAQ (reference sequence). CDR3 nucleotides: TGTGCCAGCAGCTGGGAGGAAAACATTCAGTACTTC. Its translation is CASSWEENIQYF.

The rearrangement uses TRBV29-1 and TRBJ2-2; TRBD1 might be the D (5 bases). Germline CDR1 is SQVTM and CDR2 is ANQGSEA. CDR3 length: 13 residues. The V end lost 7 bases, the J end lost 3 bases, and 12 bases lay between the germline ends. CDR3 nucleotide sequence: TGCAGCGCAGAACAGGTGGACACCGGGGAGCTGTTTTTT. This encodes CSAEQVDTGELFF.

The chain carries TRBV7-2 and TRBJ2-3, with 10 nucleotides matching TRBD1. The CDR3 has 17 amino acids. Germline CDR1 and CDR2: SGHTA and FQGNSA. V shed 3 bases and J 0 bases; nucleotides not matched to a gene: 6. CDR3 bases: TGTGCCAGCAGCTTCCCGGGACAGGGGACCAGCACAGATACGCAGTATTTT. It specifies CASSFPGQGTSTDTQYF.

The table lists this clone with a few counts. The CDR3 sequence is CASSSTGFHQPQHF. The CDR3 DNA reads as TGTGCCAGCAGTTCAACAGGGTTTCATCAGCCCCAGCATTTT. The chain carries TRBV7-9 and TRBJ1-5; TRBD1 might be the D (6 bases). The CDR3 runs 14 residues. Looked up from germline, CDR1 is SEHNR and CDR2 is FQNEAQ (reference sequence). V was pared by 6 bases and J by 5 bases, with 14 bases between.

The chain employs TRBV14 and TRBJ2-7, with D perhaps TRBD1 or TRBD2 (6 bases each). Trimming shortened V by 0 bases and J by 2 bases, and 26 bases separated the two germline ends. The CDR3 length is 20 residues. CDR1 is SGHDN, CDR2 FVKESK, per germline. The CDR3 region has the DNA TGTGCCAGCAGCCAAGATGGTGTGCGGGGACACCAAGGAGGAACCTACGAGCAGTACTTC. It encodes CASSQDGVRGHQGGTYEQYF.

This clone was recorded only once. This sequence joins TRBV7-9 and TRBJ1-4; D is undetermined. Germline loops: CDR1 SEHNR, CDR2 FQNEAQ (reference sequence). The length of the CDR3 is 13 residues. V lost 6 bases and J 0 bases, leaving 5 bases between the germline ends. CDR3 protein: CASRSATNEKLFF. DNA for the CDR3: TGTGCCAGCAGGTCCGCAACTAATGAAAAACTGTTTTTT.